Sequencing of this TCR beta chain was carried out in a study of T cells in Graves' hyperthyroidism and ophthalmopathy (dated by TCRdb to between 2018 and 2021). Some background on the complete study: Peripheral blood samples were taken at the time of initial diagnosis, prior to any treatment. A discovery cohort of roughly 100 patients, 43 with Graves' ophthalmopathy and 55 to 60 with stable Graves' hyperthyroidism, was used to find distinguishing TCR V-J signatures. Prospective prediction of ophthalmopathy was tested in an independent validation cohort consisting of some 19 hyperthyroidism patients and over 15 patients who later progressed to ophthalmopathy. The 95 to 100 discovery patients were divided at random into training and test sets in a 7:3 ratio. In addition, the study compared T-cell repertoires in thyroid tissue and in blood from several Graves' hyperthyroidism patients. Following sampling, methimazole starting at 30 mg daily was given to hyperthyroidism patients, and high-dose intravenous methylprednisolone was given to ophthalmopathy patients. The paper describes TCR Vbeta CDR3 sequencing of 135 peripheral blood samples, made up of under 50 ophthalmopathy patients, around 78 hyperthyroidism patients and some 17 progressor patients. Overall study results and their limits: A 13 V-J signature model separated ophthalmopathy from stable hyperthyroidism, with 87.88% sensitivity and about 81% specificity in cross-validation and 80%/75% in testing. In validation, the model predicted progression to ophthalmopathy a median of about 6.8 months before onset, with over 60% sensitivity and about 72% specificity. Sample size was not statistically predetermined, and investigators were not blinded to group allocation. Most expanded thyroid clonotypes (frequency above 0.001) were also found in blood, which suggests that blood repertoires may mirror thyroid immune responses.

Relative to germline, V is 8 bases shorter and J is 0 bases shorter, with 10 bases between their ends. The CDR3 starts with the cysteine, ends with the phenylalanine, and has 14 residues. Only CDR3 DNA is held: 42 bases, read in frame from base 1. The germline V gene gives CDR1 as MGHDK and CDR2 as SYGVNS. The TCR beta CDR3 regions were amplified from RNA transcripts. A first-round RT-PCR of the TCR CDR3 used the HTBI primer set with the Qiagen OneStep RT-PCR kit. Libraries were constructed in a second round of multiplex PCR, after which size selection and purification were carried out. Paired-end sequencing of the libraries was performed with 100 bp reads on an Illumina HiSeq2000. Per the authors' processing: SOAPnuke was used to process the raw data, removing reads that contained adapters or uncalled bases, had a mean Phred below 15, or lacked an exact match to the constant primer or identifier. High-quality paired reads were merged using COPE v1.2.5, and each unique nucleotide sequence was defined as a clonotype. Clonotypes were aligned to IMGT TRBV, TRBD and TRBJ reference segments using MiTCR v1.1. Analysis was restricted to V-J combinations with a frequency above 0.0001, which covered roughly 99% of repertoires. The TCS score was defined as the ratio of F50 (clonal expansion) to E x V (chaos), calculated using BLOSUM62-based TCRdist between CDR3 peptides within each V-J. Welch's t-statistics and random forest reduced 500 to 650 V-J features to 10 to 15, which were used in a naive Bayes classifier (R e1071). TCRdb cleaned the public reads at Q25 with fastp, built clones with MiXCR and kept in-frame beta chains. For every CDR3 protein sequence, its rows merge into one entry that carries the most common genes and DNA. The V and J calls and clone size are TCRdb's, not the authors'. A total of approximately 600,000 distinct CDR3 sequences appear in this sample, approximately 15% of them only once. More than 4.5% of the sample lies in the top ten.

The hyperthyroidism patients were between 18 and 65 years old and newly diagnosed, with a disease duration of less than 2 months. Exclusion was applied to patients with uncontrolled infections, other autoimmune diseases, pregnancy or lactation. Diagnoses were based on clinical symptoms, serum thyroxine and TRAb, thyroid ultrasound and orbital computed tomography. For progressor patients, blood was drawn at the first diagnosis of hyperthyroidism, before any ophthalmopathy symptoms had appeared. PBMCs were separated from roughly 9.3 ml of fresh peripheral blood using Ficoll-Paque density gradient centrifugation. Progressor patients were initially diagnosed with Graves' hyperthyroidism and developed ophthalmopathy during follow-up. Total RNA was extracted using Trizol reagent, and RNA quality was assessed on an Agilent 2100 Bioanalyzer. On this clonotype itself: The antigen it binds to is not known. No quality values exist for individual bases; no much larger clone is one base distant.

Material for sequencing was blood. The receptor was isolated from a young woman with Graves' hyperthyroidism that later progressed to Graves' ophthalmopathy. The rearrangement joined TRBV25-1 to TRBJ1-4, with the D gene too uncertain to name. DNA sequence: TGTGCCAGCGGGGATGAAGCAACTAATGAAAAACTGTTTTTT. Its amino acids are CASGDEATNEKLFF.